This T cell receptor (beta chain) was captured by sequencing in a study of OX40 agonist ivuxolimab in advanced cancers. Study background: Partial responses were achieved by three patients, one with hepatocellular carcinoma and two with cutaneous melanoma.

The CDR3 loop spans 14 amino acids. The germline gives CDR1 SGDLS, CDR2 YYNGEE. V was pared by 3 bases and J by 1 base, with 10 bases between. About this clone: The sample carries other DNA sequences with the same CDR3.

Method: immunoSEQ multiplex PCR; TCRdb's copy keeps in-frame clones and lacks some. This table holds tens of thousands of clones, 83% found once. This TCR came from an adult with an advanced solid tumor such as melanoma, head and neck, liver or kidney cancer. The sample here was CD4+ or CD8+ T cells sorted from blood, taken in a trial of the OX40 agonist ivuxolimab. The rearrangement uses TRBV9 and TRBJ1-1; D call uncertain. The CDR3 DNA is TGTGCCAGCAGCGCCGACGCCGGGAACACTGAAGCTTTCTTT. The encoded protein is CASSADAGNTEAFF.